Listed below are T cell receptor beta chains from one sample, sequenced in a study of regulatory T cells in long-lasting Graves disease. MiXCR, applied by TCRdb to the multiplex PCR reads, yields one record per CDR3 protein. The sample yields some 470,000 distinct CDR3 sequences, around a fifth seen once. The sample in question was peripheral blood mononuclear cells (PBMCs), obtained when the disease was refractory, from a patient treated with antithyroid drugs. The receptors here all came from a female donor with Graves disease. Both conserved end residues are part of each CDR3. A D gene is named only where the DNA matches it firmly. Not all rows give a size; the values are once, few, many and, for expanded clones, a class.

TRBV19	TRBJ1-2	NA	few	CASILDYRETNYGYTF	TGTGCCAGCATACTAGATTACAGGGAGACTAACTATGGCTACACCTTC
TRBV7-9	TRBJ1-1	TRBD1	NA	CASSFSTGEDTEAFF	TGTGCCAGCAGCTTTTCGACAGGGGAGGACACTGAAGCTTTCTTT
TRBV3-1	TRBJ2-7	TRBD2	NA	CASSLESGGAYERYF	TGTGCCAGCAGCCTAGAAAGCGGGGGGGCCTACGAGCGGTACTTC
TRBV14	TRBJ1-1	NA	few	CASSRGPPKGAEAFF	TGTGCCAGCAGCAGAGGGCCCCCGAAAGGCGCTGAAGCTTTCTTT
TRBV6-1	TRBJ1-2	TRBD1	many	CASRDRGAYGYTF	TGTGCCAGCAGGGACAGGGGTGCCTATGGCTACACCTTC
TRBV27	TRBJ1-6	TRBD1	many	CASSNFGQGNNSPLHF	TGTGCCAGCAGTAATTTCGGACAGGGAAATAATTCACCCCTCCACTTT
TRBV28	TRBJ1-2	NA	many	CASCSTQGIGGYTF	TGTGCCAGCTGTAGTACCCAGGGGATCGGAGGCTACACCTTC
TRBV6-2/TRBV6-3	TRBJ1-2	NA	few	CASSYYSSNYGYTF	TGTGCCAGCAGTTACTACAGCTCTAACTATGGCTACACCTTC
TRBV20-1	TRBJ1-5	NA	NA	CSARDLIQFYSNQPQHF	TGCAGTGCTAGAGATCTAATACAGTTTTATAGCAATCAGCCCCAGCATTTT
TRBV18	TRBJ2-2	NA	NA	CASSSRELTGELFF	TGTGCCAGCTCAAGCCGGGAGCTCACCGGGGAGCTGTTTTTT
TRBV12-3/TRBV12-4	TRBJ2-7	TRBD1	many	CASSSRQGAYEQYF	TGTGCCAGCAGTTCCCGACAGGGAGCCTACGAGCAGTACTTC
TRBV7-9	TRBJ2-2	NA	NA	CASSQDSRELFF	TGTGCCAGCAGCCAGGACAGTCGAGAGCTGTTTTTT
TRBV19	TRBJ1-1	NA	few	CASSMARRTEAFF	TGTGCCAGTAGTATGGCCAGGCGCACTGAAGCTTTCTTT
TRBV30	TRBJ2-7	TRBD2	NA	CAWSITGTRVDEQYF	TGTGCCTGGAGTATCACCGGGACTAGAGTGGACGAGCAGTACTTC
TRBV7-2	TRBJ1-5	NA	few	CASSLVGANNQPQHF	TGTGCCAGCAGCTTAGTGGGCGCGAACAATCAGCCCCAGCATTTT
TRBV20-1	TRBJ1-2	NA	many	CSAREPPGDRYGYTF	TGCAGTGCTAGAGAGCCCCCTGGGGACCGGTATGGCTACACCTTC
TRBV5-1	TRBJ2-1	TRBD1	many	CASSLQAGGNNNEQFF	TGCGCCAGCAGCTTGCAGGCAGGGGGCAATAACAATGAGCAGTTCTTC
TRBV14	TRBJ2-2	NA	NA	CASSQELVGTGELFF	TGTGCCAGCAGCCAAGAATTAGTAGGGACCGGGGAGCTGTTTTTT
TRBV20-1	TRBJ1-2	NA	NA	CSAVTGGSGRGGYTF	TGCAGTGCTGTGACTGGGGGCAGCGGAAGAGGTGGCTACACCTTC
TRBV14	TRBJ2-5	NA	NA	CASSRAPRTGRAETQYF	TGTGCCAGCAGCCGAGCCCCCCGGACAGGGAGGGCAGAGACCCAGTACTTC
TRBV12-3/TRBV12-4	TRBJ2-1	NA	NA	CASRPALAYNEQFF	TGTGCCAGCAGGCCCGCCCTGGCCTACAATGAGCAGTTCTTC
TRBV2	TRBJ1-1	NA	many	CASSDPGAYTEAFF	TGTGCCAGCAGTGACCCGGGGGCTTACACTGAAGCTTTCTTT
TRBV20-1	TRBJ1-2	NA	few	CSASVVGRGYTF	TGCAGTGCTTCTGTCGTGGGGCGGGGCTACACCTTC
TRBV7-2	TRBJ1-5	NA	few	CASSLEVRGSGQPQHF	TGTGCCAGCAGCTTAGAGGTTCGGGGTTCGGGTCAGCCCCAGCATTTT
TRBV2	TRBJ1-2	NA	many	CASSEALQGVGYTF	TGTGCCAGCAGTGAAGCGCTTCAAGGGGTTGGCTACACCTTC
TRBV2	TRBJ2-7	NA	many	CASSAAVSYEQYF	TGTGCCAGCAGTGCGGCAGTAAGCTACGAGCAGTACTTC
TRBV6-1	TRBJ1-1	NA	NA	CASSPLTNQATEAFF	TGTGCCAGCAGTCCGCTGACTAATCAGGCCACTGAAGCTTTCTTT
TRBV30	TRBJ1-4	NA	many	CAWGVAGLEKLFF	TGTGCCTGGGGGGTAGCAGGACTTGAAAAACTGTTTTTT
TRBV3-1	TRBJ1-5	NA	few	CASSQDWGSNQPQHF	TGTGCCAGCAGCCAAGATTGGGGATCCAATCAGCCCCAGCATTTT
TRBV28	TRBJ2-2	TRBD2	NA	CASSNPEGRDTGELFF	TGTGCCAGCAGTAACCCTGAGGGGAGGGACACCGGGGAGCTGTTTTTT
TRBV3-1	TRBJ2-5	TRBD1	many	CASSQDRVEETQYF	TGTGCCAGCAGCCAGGACAGGGTGGAAGAGACCCAGTACTTC
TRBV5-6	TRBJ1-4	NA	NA	CASTQQGHDEKLFF	TGTGCCAGCACCCAACAGGGTCATGATGAAAAACTGTTTTTT
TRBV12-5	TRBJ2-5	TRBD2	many	CASGLGSGRAVSRSETQYF	TGTGCTAGTGGTTTGGGCAGCGGGAGGGCCGTTAGTCGCTCAGAGACCCAGTACTTC
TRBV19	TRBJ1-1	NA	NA	CASSRPTLEAFF	TGTGCCAGTAGTCGTCCCACTCTTGAAGCTTTCTTT
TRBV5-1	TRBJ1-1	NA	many	CASSLGIVRSEAFF	TGCGCCAGCAGCTTGGGCATCGTCAGGTCTGAAGCTTTCTTT
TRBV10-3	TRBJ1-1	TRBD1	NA	CAISSDRTTEAFF	TGTGCCATCAGTTCGGACAGGACCACTGAAGCTTTCTTT
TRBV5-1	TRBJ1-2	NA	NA	CASSLAATAESGYTF	TGCGCCAGCAGCTTGGCAGCCACAGCGGAAAGCGGCTACACCTTC
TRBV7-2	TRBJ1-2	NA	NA	CASSRPGRGLGYTF	TGTGCCAGCAGTCGACCGGGGCGGGGACTTGGCTACACCTTC
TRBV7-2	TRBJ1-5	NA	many	CASSLAVNQPQHF	TGTGCCAGCAGCTTAGCAGTGAATCAGCCCCAGCATTTT
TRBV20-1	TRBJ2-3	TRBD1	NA	CSAHGQGAATDTQYF	TGCAGTGCTCACGGGCAGGGGGCAGCGACAGATACGCAGTATTTT
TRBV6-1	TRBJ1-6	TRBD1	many	CASKGQPGSPLHF	TGTGCCAGCAAGGGACAGCCCGGTTCACCCCTCCACTTT
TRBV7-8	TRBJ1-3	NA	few	CASSLGPPSSGNTIYF	TGTGCCAGCAGCTTAGGTCCGCCGAGCTCTGGAAACACCATATATTTT
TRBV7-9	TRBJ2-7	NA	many	CASSPRGNYEQYF	TGTGCCAGCAGCCCCAGGGGAAATTACGAGCAGTACTTC
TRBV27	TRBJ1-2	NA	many	CASSRQPYPYGYTF	TGTGCCAGCAGCCGACAGCCCTATCCTTATGGCTACACCTTC
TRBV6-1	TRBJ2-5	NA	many	CASSVLGAIIETQYF	TGTGCCAGCAGTGTTTTAGGAGCGATCATCGAGACCCAGTACTTC
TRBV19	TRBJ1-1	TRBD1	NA	CASSSGQGYITTEAFF	TGTGCCAGTAGTTCCGGACAGGGTTATATTACCACTGAAGCTTTCTTT
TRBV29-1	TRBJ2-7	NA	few	CSTSGPCEQYF	TGCAGCACAAGCGGGCCCTGCGAGCAGTACTTC
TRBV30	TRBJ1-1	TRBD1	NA	CAWSVQGWEILAEAFF	TGTGCCTGGAGTGTACAGGGGTGGGAGATTTTGGCTGAAGCTTTCTTT
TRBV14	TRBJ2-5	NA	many	CASSQDLGRETQYF	TGTGCCAGCAGCCAAGACTTAGGTAGAGAGACCCAGTACTTC
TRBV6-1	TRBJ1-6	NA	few	CASRSPSRGINSPLHF	TGTGCCAGCAGATCACCCTCTCGGGGAATCAATTCACCCCTCCACTTT
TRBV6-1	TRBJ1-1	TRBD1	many	CASSPPDRVPKAFF	TGTGCCAGCAGCCCCCCCGACAGGGTGCCTAAAGCTTTCTTT
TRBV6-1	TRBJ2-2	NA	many	CASSGVPITELFF	TGTGCCAGCAGTGGGGTCCCGATCACCGAGCTGTTTTTT
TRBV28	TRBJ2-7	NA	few	CAGSSVGPTYEQYF	TGTGCCGGCAGTTCCGTCGGCCCAACCTACGAGCAGTACTTC
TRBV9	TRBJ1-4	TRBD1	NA	CASSLRGGQENEKLFF	TGTGCCAGCAGCCTAAGGGGGGGACAGGAGAATGAAAAACTGTTTTTT
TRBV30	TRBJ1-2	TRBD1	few	CAWSKTGNYGYTF	TGTGCCTGGAGTAAGACAGGGAACTATGGCTACACCTTC
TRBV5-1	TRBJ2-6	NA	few	CASSLERTAAYGANVLTF	TGCGCCAGCAGCTTGGAGCGGACAGCCGCTTATGGGGCCAACGTCCTGACTTTC
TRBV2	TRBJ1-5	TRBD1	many	CASSAGTGNQPQHF	TGTGCCAGCAGCGCCGGGACAGGGAATCAGCCCCAGCATTTT